This section outlines one T cell receptor beta chain sequence together with its context. With V trimmed by 1 base and J by 4 bases, 6 bases remained unmatched. Germline V lookup: CDR1 SGHTA, CDR2 FQGNSA. This CDR3 is 15 amino acids long. Deep-level running was used for the assay. Genomic DNA of every subset was divided equally among multiple immunoSEQ plates. Clones were read by immunoSEQ multiplex PCR, and TCRdb kept only the in-frame ones, dropping some. Among about 1.5 million clones listed, approximately 98% were seen once. These data originate in a study of shared clonotypes between healthy human individuals. Across the whole study: Researchers assigned three CD4 naive, three CD4 memory, two CD8 naive and one CD8 memory plate to each donor.

Subsets obtained from CD4+ cells comprised CD45RA+ naive and CD45RA-negative memory cells. The origin of this receptor is a man aged 30-40 years in good health. The gene calls are TRBV7-2 and TRBJ2-7; TRBD1 aligns across 8 bases. Sample: naive CD4+ T cells sorted from blood. Regarding subset: CD45RA+ positively selected. The chain's CDR3 is CASSLDPGGSYEQYF. CDR3 in DNA: TGTGCCAGCAGCTTAGACCCAGGGGGCTCGTACGAGCAGTACTTC.